This T cell receptor beta chain is from a study of T cell responses to AZD1222 COVID-19 vaccine. The CDR3 covers 14 residues. Germline loops: CDR1 SGHNT, CDR2 YENEEA. Trimming left V 1 base short and J 0 bases short, with 5 bases between. Produced via immunoSEQ multiplex PCR; TCRdb's table is partial and in-frame only. The repertoire holds tens of thousands of clones, with roughly 85% as singletons. Source: peripheral blood, taken on day 0 of AZD1222 vaccination. The chain combines TRBV11-3 with TRBJ2-3; D unresolved. This clonotype originated in an adult in good health. The CDR3 DNA is TGTGCCAGCAGCTTAGCGCGGAGCACAGATACGCAGTATTTT. Residues: CASSLARSTDTQYF.